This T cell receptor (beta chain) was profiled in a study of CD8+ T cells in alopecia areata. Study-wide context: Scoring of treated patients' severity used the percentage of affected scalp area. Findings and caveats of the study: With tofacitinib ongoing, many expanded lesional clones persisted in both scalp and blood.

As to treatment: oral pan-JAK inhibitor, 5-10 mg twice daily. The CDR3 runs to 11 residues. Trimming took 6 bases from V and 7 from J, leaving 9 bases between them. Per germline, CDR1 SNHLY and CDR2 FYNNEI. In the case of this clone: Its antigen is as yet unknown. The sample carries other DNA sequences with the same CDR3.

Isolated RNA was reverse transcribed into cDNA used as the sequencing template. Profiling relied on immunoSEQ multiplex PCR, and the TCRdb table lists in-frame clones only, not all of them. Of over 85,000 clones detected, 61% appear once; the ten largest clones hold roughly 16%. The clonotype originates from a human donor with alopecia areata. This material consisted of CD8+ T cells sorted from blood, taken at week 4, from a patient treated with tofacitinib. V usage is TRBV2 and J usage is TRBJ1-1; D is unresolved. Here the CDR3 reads CASSLGSEAFF. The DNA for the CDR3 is TGTGCCAGCAGCTTGGGGAGTGAAGCTTTCTTT.